Reported below is one T cell receptor (beta chain). The entry originates in a study of blood T cell repertoires in COVID-19. Study summary: Samples of COVID-19 (acute and convalescent) were obtained from the United States, Italy and Spain.

In the study's own analysis: It was from reference gene primer amplification that nucleated cell counts were estimated. The protocol was immunoSEQ multiplex PCR, while the TCRdb copy is restricted to in-frame clones and leaves out a portion. V and J calls and clone size are those listed in that table; D and trimming were worked out from the DNA. The sample carries approximately 110,000 clones, 85% recorded once. Germline V gene lookup returns CDR1 MGHRA and CDR2 YSYEKL. V lost 2 bases and J lost 0, with 19 bases in between. There are 18 residues in the CDR3. The sample comprised peripheral blood. This TCR was recovered from a man aged 50 to 60 with acute or convalescent COVID-19. The V gene is TRBV4-1, the J gene TRBJ1-2, with D perhaps matching TRBD1 (6 bases). The chain's CDR3 is CASSQSLTGPLANYGYTF. The CDR3 region has the DNA TGCGCCAGCAGCCAATCTCTGACAGGTCCACTAGCTAACTATGGCTACACCTTC.